The entry below gives a single T cell receptor beta chain sequence along with its context. One end of the junction is discordant with germline, which a read error may explain. Original methodology: Amplification of reference gene primers was used by the study to estimate nucleated cell counts. TCRdb's table, derived via immunoSEQ multiplex PCR, lists solely in-frame clones and lacks some. The DNA was the basis for D and trimming; V, J and clone size are from that table. The sample lists about 260,000 clones; almost 85% were seen once. The sample comes from a study of blood T cell repertoires in COVID-19. Study-wide context: Some COVID-19 samples were acute and others convalescent; all came from the United States, Italy and Spain.

CDR1 and CDR2 (germline): SSHAT, FNYEAQ (reference sequence). CDR3 length: 18 residues. This receptor was taken from a woman of 80 years or more with acute or convalescent COVID-19. Sequencing was carried out using peripheral blood. The rearrangement uses TRBV7-7 and TRBJ2-3; 15 bases are a match to TRBD2. The CDR3 loop is CASSPGTSGRSSTDTQYF. As DNA, the CDR3 is TGTGCTAGCAGCCCCGGGACTAGCGGGAGGTCTAGCACAGATACGCAGTATTTT.